The clone carrying this T cell receptor beta chain was observed at least ten times. Its specificity is not known. The sample belongs to a study of T-cell reconstitution after alpha-beta-depleted transplantation in children. Overall study findings and caveats: Certain patients had high TCRbeta diversity at day 60, and it came from recipient T cells and thymic progenitors that survived. Newly produced T cells mostly provided counts and TCRbeta diversity after one year, as hyperexpanded clones declined.

Researchers prepared the TCRbeta library using unique molecular identifiers, the study reports. MiXCR, applied by TCRdb to the PCR reads, yields one record per CDR3 protein. The profile shows approximately 500,000 distinct CDR3 sequences, about 11% of them singletons. The source was PBMCs, collected before TCRalphabeta/CD19-depleted stem cell transplant. The source is a child aged 2-15 years with inherited bone marrow failure, due to receive a stem cell transplant.

The CDR3 DNA reads as TGCAGTGCGCACCCCGGGACCAAAGAGACCCAGTACTTC. Protein sequence: CSAHPGTKETQYF. The chain couples TRBV20-1 to TRBJ2-5; the D gene could be TRBD1 or TRBD2 (5 bases each). The V end lost 6 bases, the J end lost 3 bases, and 14 bases lay between the germline ends. CDR3 length equals 13 residues. In germline, CDR1 is DFQATT, CDR2 SNEGSKA (reference sequence).